This T cell receptor beta chain was obtained from a study of cytomegalovirus exposure and HLA in healthy donors. Regarding the study as a whole: It was reportedly the case that the classifier diagnosed cytomegalovirus status with high specificity and sensitivity. One later analysis, an examination of the roughly 130 validation repertoires, found that first-cohort TCR clusters tended to co-occur in them.

The donors were in the roughly 130-subject validation cohort, distinct from the approximately 700-subject first cohort. The CDR3 covers 15 residues. J lost 1 base, V lost 6 bases, and 3 bases had no gene match. Germline CDR1 and CDR2: SNHLY and FYNNEI. Data came from immunoSEQ multiplex PCR; TCRdb stores just in-frame clones and leaves some out. The sample yields 95,000 to 150,000 clones, more than 70% seen once. In the case of this clone: The target antigen is unknown.

This clonotype originated in a woman in her twenties or thirties in good health and CMV-seronegative. The specimen sequenced was PBMCs. The chain is built from TRBV2 and TRBJ1-5; 10 bases are shared with TRBD1. This CDR3 is CASRRDRGSNQPQHF. The CDR3 coding sequence is TGTGCCAGCAGGAGGGACAGGGGAAGCAATCAGCCCCAGCATTTT.